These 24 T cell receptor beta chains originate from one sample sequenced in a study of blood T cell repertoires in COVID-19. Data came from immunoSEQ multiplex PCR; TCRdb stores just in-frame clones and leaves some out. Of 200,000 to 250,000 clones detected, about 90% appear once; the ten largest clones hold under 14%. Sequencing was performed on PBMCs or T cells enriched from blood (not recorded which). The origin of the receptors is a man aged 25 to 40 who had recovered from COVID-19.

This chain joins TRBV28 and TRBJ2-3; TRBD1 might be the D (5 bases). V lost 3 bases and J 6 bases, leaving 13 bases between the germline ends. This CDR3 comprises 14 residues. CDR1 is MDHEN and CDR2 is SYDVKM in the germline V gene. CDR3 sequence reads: CASSLDAGLDTQYF. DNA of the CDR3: TGTGCCAGCAGTTTGGATGCAGGGCTGGATACGCAGTATTTT.

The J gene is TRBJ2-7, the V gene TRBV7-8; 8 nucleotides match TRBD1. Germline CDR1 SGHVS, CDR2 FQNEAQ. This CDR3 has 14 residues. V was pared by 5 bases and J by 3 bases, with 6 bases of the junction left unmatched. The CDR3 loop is CASSHGTGYYEQYF. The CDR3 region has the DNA TGTGCCAGCAGCCACGGGACAGGCTACTACGAGCAGTACTTC.

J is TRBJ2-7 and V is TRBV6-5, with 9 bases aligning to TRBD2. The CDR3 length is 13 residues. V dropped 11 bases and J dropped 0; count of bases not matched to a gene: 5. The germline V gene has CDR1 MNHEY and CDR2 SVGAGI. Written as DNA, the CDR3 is TGTGCCGCTAGCGGGAAGAGCTCCTACGAGCAGTACTTC. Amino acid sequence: CAASGKSSYEQYF.

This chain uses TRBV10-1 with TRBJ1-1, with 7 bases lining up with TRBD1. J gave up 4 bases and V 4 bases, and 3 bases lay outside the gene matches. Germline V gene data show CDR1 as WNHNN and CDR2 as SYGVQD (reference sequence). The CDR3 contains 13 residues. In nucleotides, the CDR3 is TGCGCCAGCAGTGGACAGGGAGCCACTGAAGCTTTCTTT. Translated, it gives CASSGQGATEAFF.

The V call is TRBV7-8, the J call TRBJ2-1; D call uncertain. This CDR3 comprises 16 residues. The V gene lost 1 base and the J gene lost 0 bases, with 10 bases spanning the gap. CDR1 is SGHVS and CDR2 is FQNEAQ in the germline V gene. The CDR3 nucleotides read TGTGCCAGCAGCTTAGTTGGGCAACTCTCCTACAATGAGCAGTTCTTC. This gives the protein CASSLVGQLSYNEQFF.

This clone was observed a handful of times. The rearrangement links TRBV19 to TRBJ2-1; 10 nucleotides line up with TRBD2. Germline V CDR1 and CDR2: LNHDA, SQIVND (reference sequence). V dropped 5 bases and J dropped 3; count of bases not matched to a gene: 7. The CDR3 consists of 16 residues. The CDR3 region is CASSPASSGGYNEQFF. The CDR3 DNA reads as TGTGCCAGTAGTCCCGCCTCTAGCGGGGGCTACAATGAGCAGTTCTTC.

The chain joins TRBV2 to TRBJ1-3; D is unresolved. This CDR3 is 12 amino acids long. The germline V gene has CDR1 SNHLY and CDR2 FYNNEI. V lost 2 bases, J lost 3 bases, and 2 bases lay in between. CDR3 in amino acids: CASSEHGNTIYF. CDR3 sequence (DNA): TGTGCCAGCAGTGAACATGGAAACACCATATATTTT.

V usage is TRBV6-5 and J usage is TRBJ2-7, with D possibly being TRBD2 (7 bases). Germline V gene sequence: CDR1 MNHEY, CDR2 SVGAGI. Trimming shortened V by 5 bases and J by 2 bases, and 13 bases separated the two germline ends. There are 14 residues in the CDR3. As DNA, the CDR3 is TGTGCCAGCAGTCAGGACAGCGGGACCTACGAGCAGTACTTC. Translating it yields CASSQDSGTYEQYF.

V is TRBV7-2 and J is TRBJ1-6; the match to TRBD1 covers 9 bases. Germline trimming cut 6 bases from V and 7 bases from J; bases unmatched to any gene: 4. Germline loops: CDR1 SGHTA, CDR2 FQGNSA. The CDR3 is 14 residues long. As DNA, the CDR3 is TGTGCCAGCAGACACAGGGGGCGGAATTCACCCCTCCACTTT. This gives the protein CASRHRGRNSPLHF.

CDR3 in DNA: TGCAGCGTTAGTACAGGAAGCTCCTACGAGCAGTACTTC. Protein: CSVSTGSSYEQYF. The chain is built from TRBV29-1 and TRBJ2-7; a weak D match, TRBD1 (5 bases). Germline lookup yields CDR1 SQVTM and CDR2 ANQGSEA. Deletions cut 5 bases from V and 0 bases from J, with 11 bases between. The CDR3 runs to 13 residues.

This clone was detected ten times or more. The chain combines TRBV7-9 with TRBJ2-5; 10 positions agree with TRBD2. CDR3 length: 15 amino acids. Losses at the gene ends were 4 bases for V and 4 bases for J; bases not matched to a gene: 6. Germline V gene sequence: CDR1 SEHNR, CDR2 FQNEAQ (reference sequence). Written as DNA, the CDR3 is TGTGCCAGCAGCTCAAGCGGGAGGGCGGGAGAGACCCAGTACTTC. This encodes CASSSSGRAGETQYF. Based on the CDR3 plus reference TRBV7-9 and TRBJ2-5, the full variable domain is DTGVSQNPRHKITKRGQNVTFRCDPISEHNRLYWYRQTLGQGPEFLTYFQNEAQLEKSRLLSDRFSAERPKGSFSTLEIQRTEQGDSAMYLCASSSSGRAGETQYFGPGTRLLVL.

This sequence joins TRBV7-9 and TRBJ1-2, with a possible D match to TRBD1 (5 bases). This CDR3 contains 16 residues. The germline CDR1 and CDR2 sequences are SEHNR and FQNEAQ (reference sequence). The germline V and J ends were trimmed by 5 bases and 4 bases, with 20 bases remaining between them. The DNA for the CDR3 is TGTGCCAGCAGCGCAGAGAGAATACTCGGGGGCTATGGCTACACCTTC. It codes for CASSAERILGGYGYTF.

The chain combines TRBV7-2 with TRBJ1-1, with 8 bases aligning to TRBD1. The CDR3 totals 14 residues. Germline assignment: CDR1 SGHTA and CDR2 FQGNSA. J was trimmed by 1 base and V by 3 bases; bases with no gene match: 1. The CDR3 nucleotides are TGTGCCAGCAGCTTCGGGACAGGGAACACTGAAGCTTTCTTT. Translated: CASSFGTGNTEAFF. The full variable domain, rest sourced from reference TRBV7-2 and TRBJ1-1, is GAGVSQSPSNKVTEKGKDVELRCDPISGHTALYWYRQSLGQGLEFLIYFQGNSAPDKSGLPSDRFSAERTGGSVSTLTIQRTQQEDSAVYLCASSFGTGNTEAFFGQGTRLTVV.

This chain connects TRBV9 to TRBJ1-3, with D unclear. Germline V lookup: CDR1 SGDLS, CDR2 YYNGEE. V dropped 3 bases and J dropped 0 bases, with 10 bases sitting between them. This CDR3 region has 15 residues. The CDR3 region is CASSASTGSGNTIYF. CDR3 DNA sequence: TGTGCCAGCAGCGCCAGTACGGGCTCTGGAAACACCATATATTTT.

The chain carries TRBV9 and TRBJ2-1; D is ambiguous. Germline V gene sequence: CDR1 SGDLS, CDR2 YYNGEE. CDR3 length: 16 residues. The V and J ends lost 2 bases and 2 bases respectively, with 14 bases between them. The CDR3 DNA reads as TGTGCCAGCAGCGTTTCTGGCGACATTACCTACAATGAGCAGTTCTTC. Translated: CASSVSGDITYNEQFF.

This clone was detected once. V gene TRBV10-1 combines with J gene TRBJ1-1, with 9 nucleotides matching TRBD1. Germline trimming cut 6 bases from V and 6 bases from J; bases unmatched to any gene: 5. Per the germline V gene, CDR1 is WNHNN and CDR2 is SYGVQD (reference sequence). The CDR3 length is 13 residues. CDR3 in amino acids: CASSTGGRAEAFF. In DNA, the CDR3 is TGCGCCAGCAGCACAGGGGGCCGGGCTGAAGCTTTCTTT.

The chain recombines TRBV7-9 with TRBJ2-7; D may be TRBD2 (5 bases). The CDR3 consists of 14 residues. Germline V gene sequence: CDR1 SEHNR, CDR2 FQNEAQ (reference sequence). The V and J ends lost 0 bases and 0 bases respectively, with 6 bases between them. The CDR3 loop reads CASSLAGDSYEQYF. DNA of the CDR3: TGTGCCAGCAGCTTAGCGGGAGACTCCTACGAGCAGTACTTC.

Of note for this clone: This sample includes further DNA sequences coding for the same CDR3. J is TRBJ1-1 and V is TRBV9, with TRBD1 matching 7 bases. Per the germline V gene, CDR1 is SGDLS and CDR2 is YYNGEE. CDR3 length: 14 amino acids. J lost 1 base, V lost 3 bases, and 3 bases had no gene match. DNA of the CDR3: TGTGCCAGCAGCGCTAGACAGGGGAACACTGAAGCTTTCTTT. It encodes CASSARQGNTEAFF.

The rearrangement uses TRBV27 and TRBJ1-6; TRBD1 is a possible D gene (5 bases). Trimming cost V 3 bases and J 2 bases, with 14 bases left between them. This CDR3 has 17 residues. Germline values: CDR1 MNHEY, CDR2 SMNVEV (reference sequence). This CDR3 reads CASSLGSGKAYNSPLHF. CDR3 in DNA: TGTGCCAGCAGTTTGGGGTCAGGGAAAGCCTATAATTCACCCCTCCACTTT.

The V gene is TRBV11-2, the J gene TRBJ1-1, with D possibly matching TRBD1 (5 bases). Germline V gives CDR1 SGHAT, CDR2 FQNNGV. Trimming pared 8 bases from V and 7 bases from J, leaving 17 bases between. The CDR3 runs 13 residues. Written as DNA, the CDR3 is TGTGCCAGCCGATCTTTACAGGCCTATGAAGCTTTCTTT. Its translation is CASRSLQAYEAFF.

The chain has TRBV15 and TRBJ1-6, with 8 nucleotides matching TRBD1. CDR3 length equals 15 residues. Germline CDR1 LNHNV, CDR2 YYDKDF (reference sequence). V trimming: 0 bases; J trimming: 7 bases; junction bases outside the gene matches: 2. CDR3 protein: CATSRDRQGNSPLHF. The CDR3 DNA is TGTGCCACCAGCAGAGATAGACAGGGGAATTCACCCCTCCACTTT. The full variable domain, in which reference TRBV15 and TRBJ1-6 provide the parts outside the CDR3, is DAMVIQNPRYQVTQFGKPVTLSCSQTLNHNVMYWYQQKSSQAPKLLFHYYDKDFNNEADTPDNFQSRRPNTSFCFLDIRSPGLGDTAMYLCATSRDRQGNSPLHFGNGTRLTVT.

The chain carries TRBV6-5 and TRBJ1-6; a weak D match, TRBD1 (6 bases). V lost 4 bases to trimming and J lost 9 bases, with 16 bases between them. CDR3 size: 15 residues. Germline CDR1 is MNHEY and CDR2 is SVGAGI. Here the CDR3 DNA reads TGTGCCAGCAGTTCAACAGGGAAGGGGATTTCACCCCTCCACTTT. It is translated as CASSSTGKGISPLHF.

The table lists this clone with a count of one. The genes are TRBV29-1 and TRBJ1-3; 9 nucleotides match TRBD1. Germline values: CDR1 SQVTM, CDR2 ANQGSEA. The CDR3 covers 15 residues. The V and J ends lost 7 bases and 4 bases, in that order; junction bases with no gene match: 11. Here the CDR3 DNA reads TGCAGCGGACGAAAACCGGGACAGGGAGGAAACACCATATATTTT. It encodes CSGRKPGQGGNTIYF.

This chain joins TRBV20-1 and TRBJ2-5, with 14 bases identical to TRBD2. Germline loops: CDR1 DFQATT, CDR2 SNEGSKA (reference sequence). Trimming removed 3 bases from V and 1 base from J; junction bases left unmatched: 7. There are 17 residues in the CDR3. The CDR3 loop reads CSASPGLAGVSQETQYF. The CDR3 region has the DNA TGCAGTGCTAGTCCGGGACTAGCGGGAGTGTCCCAAGAGACCCAGTACTTC.